This TCR beta chain was obtained from a study of cytomegalovirus exposure and HLA in healthy donors. General study points: Among TCR beta chains of equal frequency, HLA-associated ones were more clonally expanded in a later analysis.

About this clone: What it binds is unknown.

Vbeta (60) and Jbeta (13) primers were used in the PCR. Sequenced by immunoSEQ multiplex PCR; TCRdb stores in-frame clones only, minus some. This sample has 100,000 to 150,000 clones, with 70% to 80% found just once. This CDR3 contains 15 residues. Germline-derived CDR1 and CDR2 are SGDLS and YYNGEE. V was clipped by 4 bases and J by 0 bases, with 12 bases between them. The sequence came from a woman aged 45 to 65 in good health and CMV-seronegative. Sequenced input: PBMCs. The gene calls are TRBV9 and TRBJ2-3; tentatively, D is TRBD2 (5 bases). The CDR3 bases are TGTGCCAGCAGCCCGCGGGTCGGGAGCACAGATACGCAGTATTTT. It codes for CASSPRVGSTDTQYF.